Listed here is a single TCR beta chain. Its antigen target is currently unknown. No qualities accompany the bases; no much larger clone lies one base away. This record belongs to a study of vaccination effects on CD4 cells after COVID-19 (dated by TCRdb to 2022 to 2024). Turning to the overall study: Participants received two doses of either the BNT162b2 or the mRNA-1273 mRNA SARS-CoV-2 vaccine. In a couple of convalescent patients, pre-vaccine samples were collected 16 days and one week ahead of the first dose, 142 and 148 days after COVID-19 diagnosis. SARS-CoV-2 spike-specific CD4+ TCR repertoires were compared before and after mRNA vaccination in COVID-19 convalescent patients and in infection-naive vaccine recipients. The full study included ten to eleven COVID-19 convalescent patients and a few SARS-CoV-2-naive healthy vaccine recipients. In the study, cultures from other donors were sequenced using the Oncomine TCR Beta short-read assay on an Illumina iSeq 100.

In the ViraFEST assay, PBMC were stimulated with viral peptide pools, and antigen-specific CD4+ T cell clonotypes were then identified by expansion using TCR sequencing. After more than nine days of culture, CD4+ T cells were isolated with the EasySep CD4+ T cell isolation kit. Convalescent patients had PCR-confirmed SARS-CoV-2 infection between March and December 2020, before Alpha, Beta and Delta variants emerged in the United States. Each well held some 1.9 million PBMC cultured in IMDM containing approximately 5% human AB serum, about 10 IU/ml IL-2 and gentamicin, along with approximately 10 ug/ml peptides. Half of the culture medium was replaced with fresh IL-2-containing medium on days 3 and 7. Unless noted otherwise, every peptide stimulation condition was cultured in triplicate wells. PBMC were separated from whole blood using Ficoll-Paque Plus gradient centrifugation and were then either cryopreserved at -140C or used fresh. The QIAamp micro DNA kit was used to extract genomic DNA from the cultured CD4+ T cells.

Results and caveats for the whole study, not just this receptor: In convalescent patients, the post-vaccine spike-reactive repertoire was composed mainly of new vaccine-induced clones that were largely distinct from infection-induced clones. At late post-vaccination timepoints, both infection-induced and vaccine-induced clones showed marked clonal contraction, consistent with waning T cell responses. Only a small number of convalescent patients were included, and no early post-infection timepoints were available, which limited the study.

Library preparation was by the immunoSEQ multiplex PCR assay. DNA from the cultured and isolated CD4+ T cells underwent TCR beta CDR3 sequencing. Turning to the authors' computational methods: The analysis removed non-productive TCR sequences, trimmed reads to the CDR3 region, and retained only CDR3s that were 7 or more amino acids long. Antigen-specific clonotypes were identified with the MANAFEST web app by comparing expansion in peptide wells against reference cultures. Positive clones required FDR<0.05 expansion versus reference and all other wells, odds ratio above 5, and frequency above 0.1% in two replicate wells. A clonotype was defined as cross-reactive if the clonotype was significantly expanded both in SARS-CoV-2 spike wells and in at least one common cold coronavirus spike condition. CDR3 similarity was assessed by Levenshtein distance using the stringdist R package, and unrooted trees were constructed with ape in R 3.6.1. As stored in TCRdb, this immuneACCESS dataset retains in-frame rearrangements with V and J assigned. A fraction of the clones does not appear; measured against another copy, unresolved V genes explain less than half of the discrepancy, and the remainder lacks a known reason. V, J and clone size are those of that table, while D and trimming were read from the DNA. This sample has nearly 45,000 clones in its table, and approximately 81% of those were observed once. The ten largest clones capture less than 30% of the sample.

The germline V gene yields LGHNA for CDR1 and YSLEER for CDR2. From V the trimming removes 0 bases and from J it removes 0 bases, while the gene matches leave 5 bases of the junction unaccounted for. The CDR3 starts with the cysteine, ends with the phenylalanine, and has 17 residues. Of all the DNA, just the CDR3 is kept, 51 bases in frame from base 1. The specimen comprised CD4+ T cells from PBMCs cultured with a peptide pool, sampled before COVID-19 vaccination. This chain joins TRBV4-3 to TRBJ2-3; 8 bases in the junction line up with TRBD1. This receptor was identified in a human donor who had a prior SARS-CoV-2 infection. Here is the DNA: TGCGCCAGCAGCCAAGATCCCGGACAGGGTAGCACAGATACGCAGTATTTT. It specifies CASSQDPGQGSTDTQYF.